This T cell receptor (beta chain) was recorded in a study of siplizumab effects on memory and regulatory T cells. V was clipped by 5 bases and J by 1 base; unmatched bases: 6. This CDR3 is built from 15 residues. Germline V gene data show CDR1 as SGHTA and CDR2 as FQGTGA. A word on this clone: Its matching antigen is unknown.

Study-level points and caveats: Proliferating clones, CD4+ or CD8+, lacked an assignable naive or memory phenotype in roughly 80-97% of cases. A major contribution to the alloresponse seemed to be made by naive T cells, which seemed more diverse than memory cells. Versus 26.9% in controls, the mappable alloreactive CD4+ clones averaged about 69% Treg-derived with siplizumab. Siplizumab significantly decreased alloreactive sequences from unstimulated CD4+ memory cells.

Method: immunoSEQ multiplex PCR; TCRdb's copy keeps in-frame clones and lacks some. The sample includes approximately 100,000 clones, 93% of them seen just once. The V gene is TRBV7-3, the J gene TRBJ1-1, with 8 nucleotides matching TRBD1. The sequencing sample was made of non-Treg CD4+ T cells sorted from blood. The sequence was obtained from a human donor in good health. The CDR3 DNA follows: TGTGCCAGCAGCCCACTCGGGACAGGGAACACTGAAGCTTTCTTT. Translating gives CASSPLGTGNTEAFF.